Here is one T cell receptor beta chain with its context. Trimming removed 4 bases from V and 9 bases from J; junction bases left unmatched: 11. Germline lookup yields CDR1 MGHRA and CDR2 YSYEKL. The CDR3 covers 15 residues. In the authors' methods: Reference gene primer amplification gave nucleated cell count estimates. Profiled with immunoSEQ multiplex PCR; TCRdb holds only in-frame clones, not every one. For V, J and clone size, that table is used; D and trimming come from the DNA. The table records some 240,000 clones, more than 65% of them present only once. These data originate in a study of blood T cell repertoires in COVID-19. Study background: COVID-19 samples from acute and convalescent phases originated in the United States, Italy and Spain.

This chain links TRBV4-1 with TRBJ2-1, with 8 bases fitting TRBD2. This TCR was sampled from a woman between 40 and 55 years old who had recovered from COVID-19. The sequenced sample consisted of peripheral blood. CDR3 DNA sequence: TGCGCCAGCAGCCGAGAGCTGACTAGCGCCGGTGAGCAGTTCTTC. Translating it yields CASSRELTSAGEQFF.